The entry below describes one TCR beta chain. The data are from a study of blood T cell repertoires in COVID-19. Sequencing used immunoSEQ multiplex PCR; TCRdb keeps in-frame clones, though not all of them. The sample yields some 400,000 clones, around 87% seen once. The V end lost 2 bases, the J end lost 14 bases, and 15 bases lay between the germline ends. This CDR3 region has 13 residues. Germline V gene sequence: CDR1 LGHDT, CDR2 YNNKEL (reference sequence). Sequenced input: PBMCs or T cells enriched from blood (not recorded which). The receptor was isolated from a young man who had recovered from COVID-19. J is TRBJ1-4 and V is TRBV3-1 (or the pseudogene TRBV3-2); possible D gene TRBD1, 5 bases. The CDR3 spells CASSQTRKGLLFF. Here the CDR3 DNA reads TGTGCCAGCAGCCAAACCAGGAAGGGGCTGCTGTTTTTT.